The 11 T cell receptor beta chains presented below share a single source sample, sequenced in a study of T cells in Graves' hyperthyroidism and ophthalmopathy. There were TCR beta CDR3 regions amplified from RNA transcripts. Using the HTBI primer set, a first-round RT-PCR was run on the TCR CDR3. MiXCR, run by TCRdb on the multiplex PCR reads, gives a single entry per CDR3 protein. Altogether 550,000 to 800,000 distinct CDR3 sequences are present, about 16% being singletons, with the ten largest covering roughly 8%. What was sequenced was blood. These receptors were collected from a man aged 18 to 35 with Graves' hyperthyroidism.

This clonotype showed up just a few times. The gene calls are TRBV14 and TRBJ2-7; D gene unclear. Germline V gene data show CDR1 as SGHDN and CDR2 as FVKESK. Trimming removed 4 bases at V and 3 bases at J, with 13 bases between. The CDR3 covers 14 residues. This chain's CDR3 is CASSPQTRHYEQYF. The DNA for the CDR3 is TGTGCCAGCAGCCCTCAGACAAGACACTACGAGCAGTACTTC.

This clonotype was detected only a few times. This sequence joins TRBV20-1 and TRBJ2-3, with D unresolved. The CDR3 length is 11 residues. Trimming removed 2 bases at V and 8 bases at J, with 8 bases between. Germline V gene lookup returns CDR1 DFQATT and CDR2 SNEGSKA (reference sequence). The CDR3 region is CSARKSGTQYF. The CDR3 nucleotides read TGCAGTGCTAGAAAGTCCGGTACGCAGTATTTT.

This clonotype was detected only a few times. The rearrangement uses TRBV6-1 and TRBJ2-1, with TRBD2 identical over 9 bases. The junction had 16 bases not matched to a gene; V was cut back by 8 bases and J by 8 bases. Germline CDR1 is MNHNS and CDR2 is SASEGT. The CDR3 spans 16 residues. The CDR3 reads CASGPGTSLPRDEQFF. CDR3 DNA: TGTGCCAGCGGTCCCGGGACTAGCCTCCCCCGCGATGAGCAGTTCTTC.

This clonotype was recorded at least ten times. V usage is TRBV18 and J usage is TRBJ1-2; D is perhaps TRBD1 (5 bases). Germline lookup yields CDR1 KGHSH and CDR2 LQKENI. V was cut by 3 bases and J by 4 bases, with 12 bases left in between. The CDR3 sequence is 14 residues long. The CDR3 loop is CASSPRDASYGYTF. CDR3 sequence (DNA): TGTGCCAGCTCACCTCGGGACGCCAGCTATGGCTACACCTTC.

This sequence joins TRBV27 and TRBJ2-2; TRBD2 aligns across 13 bases. Germline CDR1 reads MNHEY; CDR2 reads SMNVEV (reference sequence). The V gene end was trimmed by 4 bases and the J gene end by 7 bases; junction bases not matched to a gene: 6. CDR3 length: 16 residues. This CDR3 reads CASSSRTSGSDGELFF. In DNA form, the CDR3 reads TGTGCCAGCAGTTCACGGACTAGCGGGAGTGACGGGGAGCTGTTTTTT.

This clonotype has a handful of counts. The germline gene is not matched at one end of the junction; a read error may be the cause. The CDR3 bases are TGTGCCGGCAGTGAACTCCAAACCGACGTCGCCCAGCATTTT. This gives the protein CAGSELQTDVAQHF. The V gene is TRBV2, the J gene TRBJ1-5, with unresolved D. Germline CDR1 is SNHLY and CDR2 is FYNNEI. This CDR3 has 14 residues.

The rearrangement joins TRBV12-3 or TRBV12-4 to TRBJ2-3, with TRBD2 as a possible D gene (6 bases). The CDR3 extends over 15 amino acids. V was clipped by 6 bases and J by 0 bases, with 13 bases between them. For the CDR3, the DNA is TGTGCCAGCAGCCTCTGGGAGGCTAGCACAGATACGCAGTATTTT. Encoded protein: CASSLWEASTDTQYF.

This clonotype was recorded many times. The genes are TRBV7-3 and TRBJ2-5; tentative D call: TRBD1 (6 bases). Trimming took 5 bases from V and 5 from J, leaving 12 bases between them. The CDR3 extends over 13 amino acids. Germline V gene data show CDR1 as SGHTA and CDR2 as FQGTGA. Written as DNA, the CDR3 is TGTGCCAGCAGCCCAGGGGAATTGGAGACCCAGTACTTC. The encoded protein is CASSPGELETQYF.

J is TRBJ2-1 and V is TRBV29-1, with D possibly being TRBD2 (5 bases). This CDR3 contains 14 residues. V was shortened by 7 bases and J by 4 bases, with 17 bases between the two germline ends. Germline lookup yields CDR1 SQVTM and CDR2 ANQGSEA. The CDR3 DNA follows: TGCAGCGCCAAAGGCGGGTATTCGTACAATGAGCAGTTCTTC. It is translated as CSAKGGYSYNEQFF.

At least ten counts were recorded for this clonotype. The CDR3 here is CASSLVWGTDAAQYF. The DNA of the CDR3 is TGTGCCAGCAGCTTAGTGTGGGGTACAGATGCGGCGCAGTATTTT. The chain couples TRBV7-8 to TRBJ2-3; D is undetermined. The CDR3 runs 15 residues. The V and J ends lost 1 base and 10 bases respectively, with 18 bases between them. CDR1 and CDR2 from the germline V gene are SGHVS and FQNEAQ.

The chain joins TRBV7-9 to TRBJ2-7; 9 bases line up with TRBD1. Germline CDR1 SEHNR, CDR2 FQNEAQ (reference sequence). The trim removed 5 bases at V and 2 bases at J, leaving 4 bases unmatched. The CDR3 has 14 residues. The CDR3 loop reads CASSQTGGTYEQYF. CDR3 nucleotide sequence: TGTGCCAGCAGCCAGACAGGGGGGACCTACGAGCAGTACTTC. Supplemented by reference TRBV7-9 and TRBJ2-7, the full variable domain reads DTGVSQNPRHKITKRGQNVTFRCDPISEHNRLYWYRQTLGQGPEFLTYFQNEAQLEKSRLLSDRFSAERPKGSFSTLEIQRTEQGDSAMYLCASSQTGGTYEQYFGPGTRLTVT.